This T cell receptor beta chain was captured by sequencing in a study of cytomegalovirus exposure and HLA in healthy donors. The study, taken as a whole, reports: Segments of the TCR beta V type were, in most cases, productive about 87% or about 30% of the time in an earlier analysis. There were several of the most significant clusters that appeared linked to common viral pathogens in a later analysis. Differences between HLA loci emerged in a later analysis of TCR association rates, with DRB1 most and HLA-C fewest. As was reported, the classifier diagnosed cytomegalovirus status with high specificity and sensitivity.

Use of 60 Vbeta and 13 Jbeta primers characterized the PCR. Sequencing used immunoSEQ multiplex PCR; TCRdb keeps in-frame clones, though not all of them. The data contain 100,000 or so clones, around 70% of them seen just once; the ten biggest clones take up roughly 3.2%. Comments on this clone: Its antigen is as yet unknown.

Sequencing used PBMCs. This TCR derives from a young man in good health and CMV-seronegative.

The CDR3 protein is CASSLSGSGANVLTF. CDR3 nucleotides: TGTGCCAGCAGTTTATCGGGCTCTGGGGCCAACGTCCTGACTTTC. The V call is TRBV28, the J call TRBJ2-6; no reliable D call. Per the germline V gene, CDR1 is MDHEN and CDR2 is SYDVKM. CDR3 size: 15 residues. Trimming removed 1 base from V and 0 bases from J, with 4 bases in between.